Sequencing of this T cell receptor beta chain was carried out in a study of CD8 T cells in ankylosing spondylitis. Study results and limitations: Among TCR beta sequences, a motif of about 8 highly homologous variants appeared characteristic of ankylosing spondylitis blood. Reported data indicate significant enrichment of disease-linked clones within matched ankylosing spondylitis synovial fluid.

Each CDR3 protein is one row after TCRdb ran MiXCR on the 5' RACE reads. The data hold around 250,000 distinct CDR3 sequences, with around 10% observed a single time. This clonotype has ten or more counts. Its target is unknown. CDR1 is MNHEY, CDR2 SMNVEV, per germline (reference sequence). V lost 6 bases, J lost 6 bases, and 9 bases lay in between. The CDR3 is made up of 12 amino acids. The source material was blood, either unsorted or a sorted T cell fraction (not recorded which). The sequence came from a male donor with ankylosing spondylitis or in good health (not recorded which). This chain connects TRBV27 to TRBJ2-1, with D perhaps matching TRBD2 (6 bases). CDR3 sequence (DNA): TGTGCCAGCAGCACCGGGAGCAATGAGCAGTTCTTC. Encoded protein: CASSTGSNEQFF.